The 27 T cell receptor beta chains presented below share a single source sample, sequenced in a study of CD8+CD57+ T cells in acquired aplastic anemia. TCR beta VDJ combinations and CDR3 sequences were profiled from genomic DNA. TCRdb passed the reads through MiXCR, listing each CDR3 protein once. Counted here are about 270,000 distinct CDR3 sequences, around 60% occurring once; the ten biggest clones make up roughly 8%. The sequenced sample was sorted CD4+, CD8+, or CD8+CD57+ T cells (not recorded which) from PBMCs. These TCRs come from a human donor with severe aplastic anemia or a healthy control (not recorded which).

This clonotype has a count of ten or more. V is TRBV12-3 or TRBV12-4 and J is TRBJ1-4, with D maybe TRBD1 (6 bases). Between the trimmed V and J ends, which lost 5 bases and 10 bases, there was a span of 11 bases. The CDR3 extends over 12 amino acids. The DNA for the CDR3 is TGTGCCAGCAGTCGGAACAGGGTAAAACTGTTTTTT. Amino acids: CASSRNRVKLFF.

There are many counts of this clonotype. This rearrangement joins TRBV5-6 to TRBJ2-2; 11 bases map to TRBD2. The CDR3 totals 17 residues. Germline V lookup: CDR1 SGHDT, CDR2 YYEEEE. V gave up 4 bases and J gave up 3 bases; unmatched junction bases: 8. Written as DNA, the CDR3 is TGTGCCAGCAGCACCCGTAGCGGGGGGGCCTACACCGGGGAGCTGTTTTTT. As protein: CASSTRSGGAYTGELFF.

Only a few counts were recorded for this clonotype. This chain links TRBV7-9 with TRBJ2-7; 10 positions agree with TRBD2. This CDR3 region has 14 residues. The ends lost 9 bases at V and 3 bases at J; junction bases unmatched: 8. From germline, CDR1 is SEHNR and CDR2 FQNEAQ (reference sequence). The CDR3 DNA is TGTGCCAGTTCCCTAGCGGGAGCCCACTACGAGCAGTACTTC. Amino acids: CASSLAGAHYEQYF.

The chain joins TRBV20-1 to TRBJ1-2, with D possibly TRBD1 on 6 matching bases. The CDR3 covers 10 residues. Germline CDR1 and CDR2: DFQATT and SNEGSKA (reference sequence). V was cut by 5 bases and J by 6 bases, with 7 bases left in between. The CDR3 DNA is TGCAGTGCTGAGGGGGATGGCTACACCTTC. It codes for CSAEGDGYTF.

This clonotype was found a few times. The genes are TRBV5-1 and TRBJ2-7; TRBD2 aligns across 8 bases. V lost 4 bases to trimming and J lost 2 bases; unmatched junction nucleotides: 11. In germline, CDR1 is SGHRS, CDR2 YFSETQ. The CDR3 has 16 residues. The CDR3 loop is CASSRQSGGQAYEQYF. In DNA, the CDR3 is TGCGCCAGCAGCCGACAAAGCGGGGGCCAAGCCTACGAGCAGTACTTC.

This clonotype was recorded many times. The chain uses TRBV18 and TRBJ2-5, with TRBD1 matching 8 bases. V dropped 3 bases and J dropped 4; count of bases not matched to a gene: 7. The CDR3 covers 15 residues. CDR1 is KGHSH, CDR2 LQKENI, per germline. CDR3 DNA: TGTGCCAGCTCACCGTTGGACAGGGCGGGAGAGACCCAGTACTTC. Encoded protein: CASSPLDRAGETQYF. Combining the CDR3 with reference TRBV18 and TRBJ2-5 gives the whole variable domain NAGVMQNPRHLVRRRGQEARLRCSPMKGHSHVYWYRQLPEEGLKFMVYLQKENIIDESGMPKERFSAEFPKEGPSILRIQQVVRGDSAAYFCASSPLDRAGETQYFGPGTRLLVL.

The chain employs TRBV5-1 and TRBJ2-6; 8 nucleotides align to TRBD1. CDR1 and CDR2 from the germline V gene are SGHRS and YFSETQ. The CDR3 is 18 residues long. V dropped 3 bases and J dropped 0; count of bases not matched to a gene: 8. The CDR3 DNA reads TGCGCCAGCAGCTGGACAGGGCCCCATTACTCTGGGGCCAACGTCCTGACTTTC. Its translation is CASSWTGPHYSGANVLTF.

This clonotype was observed many times. The rearrangement links TRBV12-3 or TRBV12-4 to TRBJ1-6; tentatively, D is TRBD1 (5 bases). CDR3 length: 14 amino acids. V was pared by 11 bases and J by 1 base, with 12 bases between. The CDR3 DNA is TGTGCCTCGGCCAGGGCGTCCTATAATTCACCCCTCCACTTT. Its translation: CASARASYNSPLHF.

This chain connects TRBV12-3 or TRBV12-4 to TRBJ1-1, with TRBD1 matching 7 bases. The V gene end was trimmed by 6 bases and the J gene end by 3 bases; junction bases not matched to a gene: 7. The CDR3 totals 14 residues. The CDR3 here is CASRDFGQDTEAFF. CDR3 in DNA: TGTGCCAGCAGAGACTTCGGACAGGACACTGAAGCTTTCTTT.

This clonotype has only one observation. The chain is built from TRBV12-3 or TRBV12-4 and TRBJ2-7; D is unresolved. The CDR3 totals 13 residues. V lost 3 bases to trimming and J lost 1 base, with 7 bases between them. CDR3 protein: CASSFGRSYEQYF. In nucleotides, the CDR3 is TGTGCCAGCAGTTTCGGTCGGTCCTACGAGCAGTACTTC.

The CDR3 here is CASSKLAGGYTDTQYF. The CDR3 DNA is TGTGCCAGCAGTAAACTAGCGGGGGGTTACACAGATACGCAGTATTTT. This chain uses TRBV28 with TRBJ2-3; TRBD2 aligns across 12 bases. The CDR3 runs to 16 residues. Germline V CDR1 and CDR2: MDHEN, SYDVKM. Trimming removed 5 bases from V and 2 bases from J; junction bases left unmatched: 5.

This clonotype has just one count. V usage is TRBV20-1 and J usage is TRBJ2-7; tentatively, D is TRBD1 (5 bases). CDR3 length equals 12 residues. V lost 1 base, J lost 3 bases, and 7 bases lay in between. Germline V gene data show CDR1 as DFQATT and CDR2 as SNEGSKA (reference sequence). The DNA for the CDR3 is TGCAGTGCTAGAGCAGGGAACTACGAGCAGTACTTC. It yields the protein CSARAGNYEQYF.

The chain recombines TRBV5-1 with TRBJ2-7; possibly TRBD2 for D (6 bases). The germline V gene encodes CDR1 SGHRS and CDR2 YFSETQ. The CDR3 has 13 residues. Between the trimmed V and J ends, which lost 7 bases and 5 bases, there was a span of 16 bases. CDR3: CASGRGTIDEQYF. CDR3 sequence (DNA): TGCGCCAGCGGCCGGGGGACGATTGACGAGCAGTACTTC.

This clonotype has just a few counts. This may stem from a read error, because a much larger clone lies one nucleotide away. This rearrangement joins TRBV7-8 to TRBJ1-4; unclear D gene. CDR1 is SGHVS and CDR2 is FQNEAQ in the germline V gene. The CDR3 has 16 amino acids. The CDR3 reads CASSLESDFINERLFF. CDR3 nucleotides: TGTGCCAGCAGCTTAGAGAGCGACTTCATTAATGAAAGACTGTTTTTT. The whole variable domain, remainder taken from reference TRBV7-8 and TRBJ1-4, is GAGVSQSPRYKVAKRGQDVALRCDPISGHVSLFWYQQALGQGPEFLTYFQNEAQLDKSGLPSDRFFAERPEGSVSTLKIQRTQQEDSAVYLCASSLESDFINERLFFGSGTQLSVL.

In the case of this clonotype: A read error may produce the germline difference seen at one junction end. This rearrangement joins TRBV9 to TRBJ2-2, with D possibly called TRBD1 or TRBD2 (5 bases each). Germline CDR1 is SGDLS and CDR2 is YYNGEE. The CDR3 spans 16 residues. The CDR3 reads CASSVVVGEYNGELLF. In nucleotides, the CDR3 is TGTGCCAGCAGCGTAGTAGTGGGGGAATACAACGGGGAGCTGCTTTTT.

The chain uses TRBV24-1 and TRBJ1-2; tentatively, D is TRBD1 (5 bases). The CDR3 covers 13 residues. Deletions cut 7 bases from V and 8 bases from J, with 16 bases between. Germline lookup yields CDR1 KGHDR and CDR2 SFDVKD. CDR3 sequence reads: CATSHSGAEGYTF. The CDR3 DNA follows: TGTGCCACCAGCCATTCCGGGGCGGAAGGCTACACCTTC.

The count of this clonotype is one. Here the CDR3 DNA reads TGCGCCAGCAGCCCCGAAGGTAGCTCCTATAATTCACCCCTCCACTTT. Its protein is CASSPEGSSYNSPLHF. The chain combines TRBV5-1 with TRBJ1-6, with D uncertain. V was shortened by 4 bases and J by 0 bases, with 11 bases between the two germline ends. There are 16 residues in the CDR3. Looked up from germline, CDR1 is SGHRS and CDR2 is YFSETQ.

This clonotype was counted only a few times. A much more abundant neighbour one base away suggests this may be a read error. The V call is TRBV7-3, the J call TRBJ2-7, with D tentatively TRBD2 (5 bases). V lost 5 bases to trimming and J lost 4 bases, with 6 bases between them. The CDR3 length is 11 residues. Germline CDR1 is SGHTA and CDR2 is FQGTGA. In DNA, the CDR3 is TGTGCCAGCAGCGGACTTTACGAGCAGTACTTC. Translation gives CASSGLYEQYF. The full variable domain, completed using reference TRBV7-3 and TRBJ2-7, is GAGVSQTPSNKVTEKGKYVELRCDPISGHTALYWYRQSLGQGPEFLIYFQGTGAADDSGLPNDRFFAVRPEGSVSTLKIQRTERGDSAVYLCASSGLYEQYFGPGTRLTVT.

This clonotype has more than one count but fewer than ten. The chain uses TRBV4-1 and TRBJ2-7; 13 nucleotides agree with TRBD2. Germline CDR1 is MGHRA and CDR2 is YSYEKL. This CDR3 comprises 15 residues. The trim removed 4 bases at V and 7 bases at J, leaving 7 bases unmatched. CDR3 protein: CASSLPTSGRYEQYF. CDR3 in DNA: TGCGCCAGCAGCCTCCCGACTAGCGGGAGGTATGAGCAGTACTTC.

This clonotype was seen repeatedly, ten times or more. The genes are TRBV20-1 and TRBJ1-2, with TRBD1 as a possible D gene (5 bases). The V and J ends lost 5 bases and 4 bases respectively, with 17 bases between them. Germline values: CDR1 DFQATT, CDR2 SNEGSKA (reference sequence). The CDR3 has 14 residues. The CDR3 sequence is CSAPPGAGGYGYTF. The DNA for the CDR3 is TGCAGTGCTCCCCCCGGGGCAGGTGGCTATGGCTACACCTTC.

This clonotype was seen many times. This chain links TRBV19 with TRBJ1-5, with a possible D match to TRBD1 (6 bases). CDR3 size: 14 residues. V was shortened by 3 bases and J by 3 bases, with 9 bases between the two germline ends. Germline-derived CDR1 and CDR2 are LNHDA and SQIVND (reference sequence). CDR3 sequence (DNA): TGTGCCAGTAGTATGACAGGCTACAATCAGCCCCAGCATTTT. Its translation: CASSMTGYNQPQHF.

There are many counts of this clonotype. The rearrangement joins TRBV7-2 to TRBJ1-6; D is undetermined. From germline, CDR1 is SGHTA and CDR2 FQGNSA. The length of the CDR3 is 16 residues. Deletions cut 0 bases from V and 8 bases from J, with 14 bases between. CDR3: CASSLAADGNYSPLHF. The DNA for the CDR3 is TGTGCCAGCAGCTTAGCGGCCGACGGCAACTATTCACCCCTCCACTTT.

This clonotype came up many times. The rearrangement uses TRBV5-1 and TRBJ1-1, with D unclear. The CDR3 sequence is 14 residues long. V was cut by 4 bases and J by 0 bases, with 10 bases left in between. The germline V gene has CDR1 SGHRS and CDR2 YFSETQ. This CDR3 is CASSQLGMNTEAFF. Written as DNA, the CDR3 is TGCGCCAGCAGCCAACTCGGCATGAACACTGAAGCTTTCTTT.

The rearrangement uses TRBV7-8 and TRBJ2-2; the match to TRBD1 covers 11 bases. Matching the DNA end better, TRBJ1-1 makes the J call doubtful. CDR1 is SGHVS and CDR2 is FQNEAQ in the germline V gene. There are 16 residues in the CDR3. For the CDR3, the DNA is TGTGCCAGCAGCGAACCCGGGACAGGGGGGAACACTGAAGCTTTCTTT. Translation: CASSEPGTGGNTEAFF.

The chain is built from TRBV15 and TRBJ1-1, with D tentatively TRBD1 (5 bases). Germline V gene lookup returns CDR1 LNHNV and CDR2 YYDKDF (reference sequence). V gave up 3 bases and J gave up 2 bases, with 10 bases separating them. The CDR3 has 14 amino acids. The CDR3 DNA sequence: TGTGCCACCAGCAGGGGGGGGGACAACACTGAAGCTTTCTTT. Its protein is CATSRGGDNTEAFF.

The chain carries TRBV20-1 and TRBJ2-1; 10 nucleotides agree with TRBD2. Germline CDR1 is DFQATT and CDR2 is SNEGSKA (reference sequence). The CDR3 is made up of 16 amino acids. V lost 3 bases and J lost 2; bases outside the gene matches: 7. In DNA form, the CDR3 reads TGCAGTGCTAGTTCGTTAGCGGGGGGAACCTACAATGAGCAGTTCTTC. It specifies CSASSLAGGTYNEQFF.

This clonotype has a count of ten or more. The chain couples TRBV6-5 to TRBJ2-1, with 8 bases lining up with TRBD2. J lost 2 bases, V lost 7 bases, and 7 bases had no gene match. The CDR3 length is 15 residues. Germline V gene data show CDR1 as MNHEY and CDR2 as SVGAGI. The CDR3 region has the DNA TGTGCCAGCACCCACGGGGGGGGAACCTACAATGAGCAGTTCTTC. Translating it yields CASTHGGGTYNEQFF.